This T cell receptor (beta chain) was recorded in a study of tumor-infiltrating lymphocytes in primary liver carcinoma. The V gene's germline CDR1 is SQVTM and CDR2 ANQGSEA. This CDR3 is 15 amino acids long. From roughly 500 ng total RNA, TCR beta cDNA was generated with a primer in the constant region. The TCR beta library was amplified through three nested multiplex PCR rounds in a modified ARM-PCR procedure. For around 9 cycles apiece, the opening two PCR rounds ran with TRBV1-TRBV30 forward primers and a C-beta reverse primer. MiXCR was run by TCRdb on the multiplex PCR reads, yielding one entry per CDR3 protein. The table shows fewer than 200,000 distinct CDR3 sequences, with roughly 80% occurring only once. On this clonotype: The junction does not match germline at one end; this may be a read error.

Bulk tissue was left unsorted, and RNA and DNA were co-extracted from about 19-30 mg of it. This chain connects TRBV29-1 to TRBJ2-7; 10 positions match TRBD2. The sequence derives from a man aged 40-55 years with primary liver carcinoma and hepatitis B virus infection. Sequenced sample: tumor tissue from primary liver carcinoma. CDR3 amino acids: CSVHGTSGEAYEQHF. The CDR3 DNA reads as TGCAGCGTACACGGCACTAGCGGGGAGGCCTACGAGCAGCACTTC.